What follows are 9 T cell receptor beta chains derived from one specimen sequenced in a study of cytomegalovirus exposure and HLA in healthy donors. Vbeta (60) and Jbeta (13) primers were used in the PCR. Using immunoSEQ multiplex PCR, the repertoire was profiled, and TCRdb retains in-frame clones only, with some absent. The sample holds some 150,000 clones, roughly four fifths seen once. The source material was PBMCs. Receptors originate from a woman aged 45 to 65 in good health and CMV-seronegative.

This sequence joins TRBV5-4 and TRBJ2-1; 8 bases line up with TRBD1. The CDR3 sequence is 15 residues long. Unmatched junction bases numbered 9, after V lost 5 bases and J lost 5 bases. Germline assignment: CDR1 SGHNT and CDR2 YYREEE (reference sequence). The CDR3: CASSQAGGLDNEQFF. In DNA form, the CDR3 reads TGTGCCAGCAGTCAGGCAGGGGGCCTGGACAATGAGCAGTTCTTC.

This clone was seen once. The rearrangement joins TRBV19 to TRBJ1-6, with no clear D. Germline V gene lookup returns CDR1 LNHDA and CDR2 SQIVND (reference sequence). The CDR3 has 14 amino acids. Trimming shortened V by 5 bases and J by 10 bases, and 15 bases separated the two germline ends. In nucleotides, the CDR3 is TGTGCCAGTAGTGGAGTCGATCTCATCTCACCCCTCCACTTT. Translated: CASSGVDLISPLHF.

This clone was seen more than once but under ten times. The V gene is TRBV29-1, the J gene TRBJ2-7; D possibly corresponds to TRBD1 (5 bases). The CDR3 extends over 13 amino acids. Germline CDR1 reads SQVTM; CDR2 reads ANQGSEA. CDR3 sequence: CTQGPYGPYEQYF. In DNA form, the CDR3 reads TGCACCCAGGGTCCCTATGGTCCGTACGAGCAGTACTTC.

This clone was observed a handful of times. The gene calls are TRBV11-2 and TRBJ1-3, with D possibly TRBD1 on 5 matching bases. CDR1 is SGHAT and CDR2 is FQNNGV in the germline V gene. The CDR3 totals 16 residues. V was cut by 5 bases and J by 9 bases, with 23 bases left in between. CDR3 coding DNA: TGTGCCAGCAGCCTGGCTCGGGACCCGGGGGGGGGCACCATATATTTT. Its protein is CASSLARDPGGGTIYF. The full variable domain, completed using reference TRBV11-2 and TRBJ1-3, is EAGVAQSPRYKIIEKRQSVAFWCNPISGHATLYWYQQILGQGPKLLIQFQNNGVVDDSQLPKDRFSAERLKGVDSTLKIQPAKLEDSAVYLCASSLARDPGGGTIYFGEGSWLTVV.

The rearrangement links TRBV11-2 to TRBJ2-1, with 7 bases matching TRBD1. The trim removed 0 bases at V and 8 bases at J, leaving 7 bases unmatched. CDR1 SGHAT and CDR2 FQNNGV come from the germline V gene. The CDR3 covers 15 residues. The CDR3 sequence is CASSLEPRQGYEQFF. The CDR3 coding sequence is TGTGCCAGCAGCTTAGAACCGAGACAGGGCTATGAGCAGTTCTTC.

V is TRBV7-6 and J is TRBJ1-2; 7 bases are shared with TRBD1. The CDR3 is made up of 18 amino acids. Germline values: CDR1 SGHVS, CDR2 FNYEAQ. V was clipped by 3 bases and J by 5 bases; unmatched bases: 18. Written as DNA, the CDR3 is TGTGCCAGCAGCTTTCCCGGTATCGCTAGGACAGGACATTATGGCTACACCTTC. It translates to CASSFPGIARTGHYGYTF.

This rearrangement joins TRBV7-9 to TRBJ2-2; the D gene is possibly TRBD2 (5 bases). V lost 5 bases and J lost 2, with 9 bases in between. CDR1 is SEHNR and CDR2 is FQNEAQ in the germline V gene (reference sequence). The CDR3 extends over 14 amino acids. CDR3 amino acids: CASSLGLNTGELFF. CDR3 in DNA: TGTGCCAGCAGCCTTGGACTCAACACCGGGGAGCTGTTTTTT.

This chain joins TRBV5-1 and TRBJ2-3; D possibly corresponds to TRBD2 (6 bases). This CDR3 has 16 amino acids. Germline values: CDR1 SGHRS, CDR2 YFSETQ. V gave up 0 bases and J gave up 1 base, with 12 bases separating them. The DNA for the CDR3 is TGCGCCAGCAGCTTGGCGGGGCCTAGCGGCACAGATACGCAGTATTTT. It translates to CASSLAGPSGTDTQYF.

The V call is TRBV19, the J call TRBJ1-5, with 7 bases that match TRBD1. V gave up 7 bases and J gave up 7 bases; unmatched junction bases: 7. Germline CDR1 reads LNHDA; CDR2 reads SQIVND (reference sequence). CDR3 length: 13 amino acids. The CDR3 DNA follows: TGTGCCAGTACGGGGACAGTTGACCAGCCCCAGCATTTT. Translated: CASTGTVDQPQHF.